Listed below are T cell receptor beta chains from one sample, sequenced in a study of blood T cell repertoires in COVID-19. The data were produced by immunoSEQ multiplex PCR, yet TCRdb's version contains in-frame clones alone and is incomplete. The sample holds 45,000 to 60,000 clones; 90% to 95% are singletons and the top ten take around 4.2%. Sequencing was carried out using peripheral blood. These receptor sequences come from a man aged 45-65 years with acute or convalescent COVID-19. Both conserved end residues are part of each CDR3. A D gene is named only where the DNA matches it firmly. The size field is filled for only some rows; it gives once, few, many or a size class.

j_call v_call d_call clone_size cdr3_aa cdr3_nt
TRBJ2-1 TRBV6-1 . . CASSERGTLGEQFF TGTGCCAGCAGTGAGCGGGGAACCTTGGGGGAGCAGTTCTTC
TRBJ1-1 TRBV27 TRBD1 . CASRDRGRTAFF TGTGCCAGTAGGGACAGGGGGCGCACAGCTTTCTTT
TRBJ2-5 TRBV5-1 TRBD1 . CASSSGQGGSWETQYF TGCGCCAGCAGCTCCGGACAGGGGGGATCCTGGGAGACCCAGTACTTC
TRBJ2-7 TRBV25-1 TRBD2 . CASSDAGGLPYEQYF TGTGCCAGCAGTGACGCGGGAGGCCTCCCCTACGAGCAGTACTTC
TRBJ2-1 TRBV5-1 TRBD2 . CASRHPGLAGGEQFF TGCGCCAGCAGACATCCGGGACTAGCGGGAGGCGAGCAGTTCTTC
TRBJ1-2 TRBV6-5 . . CASSRDGYTF TGTGCCAGCAGCAGGGATGGCTACACCTTC
TRBJ2-1 TRBV9 TRBD2 . CASSGGGRAGYNEQFF TGTGCCAGCAGCGGCGGCGGGAGGGCCGGCTACAATGAGCAGTTCTTC
TRBJ1-5 TRBV5-6 TRBD1 once CASSPGQGFNQPQHF TGTGCCAGCAGCCCGGGACAGGGGTTCAATCAGCCCCAGCATTTT
TRBJ1-1 TRBV7-9 TRBD1 . CASSPTGFMNTEAFF TGTGCCAGCAGCCCGACAGGGTTCATGAACACTGAAGCTTTCTTT
TRBJ1-2 TRBV12-5 . few CASGWGPDYGYTF TGTGCTAGTGGCTGGGGGCCGGACTATGGCTACACCTTC
TRBJ1-2 TRBV6-6 . . CASTLGGNYGYTF TGTGCCAGCACCCTAGGGGGTAACTATGGCTACACCTTC
TRBJ2-7 TRBV10-2 . . CASSESFSTAAREQYF TGCGCCAGCAGTGAGTCGTTTAGCACCGCGGCCCGAGAGCAGTACTTC
TRBJ2-5 TRBV6-6 TRBD2 . CASSPRDRPAGAPRETQYF TGTGCCAGCAGTCCCCGGGACCGCCCTGCGGGAGCCCCACGGGAGACCCAGTACTTC
TRBJ2-5 TRBV18 . . CASSPLSAEPQETQYF TGTGCCAGCTCCCCACTTAGCGCCGAGCCTCAAGAGACCCAGTACTTC
TRBJ1-5 TRBV7-2 TRBD1 once CASSRTGLNQPQHF TGTGCCAGCAGCCGGACAGGACTAAATCAGCCCCAGCATTTT
TRBJ1-2 TRBV5-1 . . CASSLVQGGGYTF TGCGCCAGCAGCTTGGTACAGGGTGGCGGCTACACCTTC
TRBJ2-1 TRBV11-3 TRBD1 . CASSPKPQGQFYNEQFF TGTGCCAGCAGCCCTAAGCCTCAGGGACAGTTCTACAATGAGCAGTTCTTC
TRBJ2-7 TRBV5-8 . . CASSPLPYEQYF TGTGCCAGCAGCCCCCTACCCTACGAGCAGTACTTC
TRBJ2-3 TRBV6-5 TRBD2 . CASQMLGGRAWYF TGTGCCAGCCAAATGTTGGGCGGGAGGGCCTGGTATTTT
TRBJ1-5 TRBV27 . . CASSFPTGTGNQPQHF TGTGCCAGCAGTTTCCCTACAGGGACGGGCAATCAGCCCCAGCATTTT
TRBJ2-3 TRBV3-1/TRBV3-2 TRBD2 . CASSQPSSGSRTDTQYF TGTGCCAGCAGCCAACCTAGTAGCGGGAGTCGAACAGATACGCAGTATTTT
TRBJ2-3 TRBV5-1 TRBD2 . CASSLAPSGRPRDTQYF TGCGCCAGCAGCTTGGCCCCTAGCGGGAGGCCCCGGGATACGCAGTATTTT
TRBJ1-4 TRBV7-9 . . CASSLEAGANEKLFF TGTGCCAGCAGCTTAGAGGCAGGGGCGAATGAAAAACTGTTTTTT
TRBJ2-7 TRBV19 TRBD2 . CASSIGSGRPHYHEQYF TGTGCCAGTAGTATAGGTAGCGGGAGGCCCCATTACCACGAGCAGTACTTC
TRBJ1-2 TRBV7-9 TRBD1 . CASSPGTGGVYGYTF TGTGCCAGCAGCCCCGGGACAGGGGGCGTATATGGCTACACCTTC
TRBJ2-1 TRBV5-5 . . CASSPDWITLYNEQFF TGTGCCAGCAGTCCTGACTGGATAACCCTCTACAATGAGCAGTTCTTC
TRBJ2-2 TRBV7-2 . . CASSLETHPATGELFF TGTGCCAGCAGCTTAGAGACTCACCCAGCCACCGGGGAGCTGTTTTTT